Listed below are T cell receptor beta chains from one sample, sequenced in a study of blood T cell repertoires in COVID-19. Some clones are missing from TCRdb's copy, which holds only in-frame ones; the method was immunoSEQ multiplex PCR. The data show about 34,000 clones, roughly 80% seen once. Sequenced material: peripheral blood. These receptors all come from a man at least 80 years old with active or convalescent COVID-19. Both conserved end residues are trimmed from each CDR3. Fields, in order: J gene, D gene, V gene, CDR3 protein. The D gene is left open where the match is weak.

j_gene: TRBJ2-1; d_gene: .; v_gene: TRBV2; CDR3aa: ASSTIRESEQF
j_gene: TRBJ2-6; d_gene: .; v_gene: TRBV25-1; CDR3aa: ASSEFMGPSSGANVLT
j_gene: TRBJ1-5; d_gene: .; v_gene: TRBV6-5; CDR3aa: ASKAGRDNQPQH
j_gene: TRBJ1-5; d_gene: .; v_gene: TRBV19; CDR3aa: ASSPGQTQPQH
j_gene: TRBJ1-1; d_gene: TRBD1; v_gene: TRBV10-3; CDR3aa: ASHGQGDTEAF
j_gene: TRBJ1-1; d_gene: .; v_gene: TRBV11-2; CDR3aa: ASSRTPREAEAF
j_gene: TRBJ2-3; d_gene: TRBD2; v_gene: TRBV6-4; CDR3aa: ANPAGGHECTDTQY
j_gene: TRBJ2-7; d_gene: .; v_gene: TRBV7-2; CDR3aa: ASSLERRGTYEQY
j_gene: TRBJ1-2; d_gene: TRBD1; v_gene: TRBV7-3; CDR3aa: ASSVRQGGGYT
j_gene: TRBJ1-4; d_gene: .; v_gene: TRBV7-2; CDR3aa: ASSLGRGTEKLF
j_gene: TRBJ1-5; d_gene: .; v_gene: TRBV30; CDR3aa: AWSVGSNQPQH
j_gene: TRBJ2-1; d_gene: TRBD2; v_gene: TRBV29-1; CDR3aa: SVSTSGYNEQF
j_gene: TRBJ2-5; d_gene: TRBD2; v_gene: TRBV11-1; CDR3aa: ASSFSSGHQETQY
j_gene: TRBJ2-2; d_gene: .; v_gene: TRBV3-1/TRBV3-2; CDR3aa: ASSHPSNTGELF
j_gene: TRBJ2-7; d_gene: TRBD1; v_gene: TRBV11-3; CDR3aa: ASSFAGTGHYEQY
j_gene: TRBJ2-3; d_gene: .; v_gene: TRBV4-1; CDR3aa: ASSRGSQDTQY
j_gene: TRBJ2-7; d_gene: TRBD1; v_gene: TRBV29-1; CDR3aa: SGQGQGYEQY
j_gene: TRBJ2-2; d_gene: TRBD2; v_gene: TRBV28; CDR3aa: ASSPTSGRGTGELF
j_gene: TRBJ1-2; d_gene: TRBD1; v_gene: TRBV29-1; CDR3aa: SVEDNTGVYGYT
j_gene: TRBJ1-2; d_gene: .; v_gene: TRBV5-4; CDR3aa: ASSLMNGNYGYT
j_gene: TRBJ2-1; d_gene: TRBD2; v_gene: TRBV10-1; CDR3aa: ASSVLAGGLSYNEQF
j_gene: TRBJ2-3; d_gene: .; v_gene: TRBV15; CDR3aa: ATSRASLFSITDTQY
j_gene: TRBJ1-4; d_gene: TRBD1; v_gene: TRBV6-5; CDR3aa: ASRRTGVNEKLF
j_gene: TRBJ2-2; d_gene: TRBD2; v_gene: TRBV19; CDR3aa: ASNGLAGNTGELF
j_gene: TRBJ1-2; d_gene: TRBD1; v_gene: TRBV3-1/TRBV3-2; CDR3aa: ASSPLDRNYGYT
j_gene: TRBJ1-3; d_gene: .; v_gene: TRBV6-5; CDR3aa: ASSYSRGGAGNTIY
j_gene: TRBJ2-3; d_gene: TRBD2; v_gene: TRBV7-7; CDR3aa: ASSEGLAGATDTQY
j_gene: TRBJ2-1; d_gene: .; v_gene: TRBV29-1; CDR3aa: SVDLGSSYNEQF
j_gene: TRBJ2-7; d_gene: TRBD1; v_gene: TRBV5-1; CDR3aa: ASRRAGQGDYEQY
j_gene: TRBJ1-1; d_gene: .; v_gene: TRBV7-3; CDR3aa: ASSFTGSTEAF
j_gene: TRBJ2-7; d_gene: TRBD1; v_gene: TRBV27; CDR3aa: ASKISNRDRGFGTPYEQY
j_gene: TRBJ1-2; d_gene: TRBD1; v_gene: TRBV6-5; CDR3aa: ASSPTGGYGYT
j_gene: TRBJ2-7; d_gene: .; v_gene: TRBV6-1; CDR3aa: ASSDITTAYEQY
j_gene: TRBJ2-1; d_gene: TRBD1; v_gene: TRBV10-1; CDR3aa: ASSDVSGTGINEQF
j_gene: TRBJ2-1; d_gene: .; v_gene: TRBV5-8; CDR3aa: ASSLGRDLDMDEQF
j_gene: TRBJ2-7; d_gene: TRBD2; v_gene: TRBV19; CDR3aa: ASSARLASYEQY
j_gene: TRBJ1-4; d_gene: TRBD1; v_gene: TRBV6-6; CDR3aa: ASSYLGTEDEKLF